One and the same sample provided the 14 T cell receptor beta chains below, sequenced in a study of persistence of HIV-infected CD4 T cells. Antigen specificity for these receptors is unknown. Anti-CD3/anti-CD28 beads served as a nonspecific positive control stimulus. CD4+ T cells upregulating both CD40 ligand and CD69 were sorted as responding cells. Sequencing used immunoSEQ version 4 in survey mode. This table comes from immunoSEQ multiplex PCR, and its TCRdb copy is limited to in-frame clones, with some not included. The data hold fewer than 50,000 clones, with roughly nine tenths observed a single time. The sample here was CD4+ T cells sorted from PBMCs after 18-hour stimulation, taken from a patient who received antiretroviral therapy. These receptors were collected from an adult man with HIV who was CMV-seropositive.

V usage is TRBV24-1 and J usage is TRBJ2-3; no clear D. Trimming shortened V by 6 bases and J by 2 bases, and 8 bases separated the two germline ends. The CDR3 extends over 13 amino acids. CDR1 and CDR2 from the germline V gene are KGHDR and SFDVKD. This CDR3 reads CATSPTLTDTQYF. Written as DNA, the CDR3 is TGTGCCACCAGTCCTACACTCACAGATACGCAGTATTTT.

The chain links TRBV3-1 (or the pseudogene TRBV3-2) to TRBJ1-2; D gene uncertain. This CDR3 has 16 residues. V lost 7 bases to trimming and J lost 0 bases, with 18 bases between them. Germline V gene lookup returns CDR1 LGHDT and CDR2 YNNKEL (reference sequence). The chain's CDR3 is CASTNSIPRTNYGYTF. CDR3 coding DNA: TGTGCCAGCACCAACTCCATTCCGCGCACTAACTATGGCTACACCTTC.

The chain combines TRBV10-1 with TRBJ1-4; possible D gene TRBD1, 6 bases. The CDR3 is made up of 14 amino acids. Germline CDR1 WNHNN, CDR2 SYGVQD (reference sequence). V lost 6 bases and J 8 bases, leaving 16 bases between the germline ends. CDR3 in amino acids: CASSGSGTREKLFF. CDR3 DNA: TGCGCCAGCAGCGGATCGGGGACAAGGGAAAAACTGTTTTTT.

The genes are TRBV5-4 and TRBJ2-1; 13 bases fit TRBD2. Germline loops: CDR1 SGHNT, CDR2 YYREEE (reference sequence). The trim removed 3 bases at V and 6 bases at J, leaving 6 bases unmatched. The CDR3 runs to 16 residues. CDR3 sequence: CASSWPLAGGPNEQFF. The CDR3 DNA sequence: TGTGCCAGCAGCTGGCCACTAGCGGGGGGGCCCAATGAGCAGTTCTTC.

The rearrangement uses TRBV7-2 and TRBJ2-7, with 7 bases lining up with TRBD1. This CDR3 is built from 14 residues. V trimming: 3 bases; J trimming: 5 bases; junction bases outside the gene matches: 7. The V gene's germline CDR1 is SGHTA and CDR2 FQGNSA. The DNA for the CDR3 is TGTGCCAGCAGCTTGGAAAGGGGGCATGACGAGCAGTACTTC. It encodes CASSLERGHDEQYF.

J is TRBJ2-2 and V is TRBV7-9, with a possible D match to TRBD2 (6 bases). Per germline, CDR1 SEHNR and CDR2 FQNEAQ (reference sequence). V lost 1 base and J 7 bases, leaving 25 bases between the germline ends. This CDR3 has 19 amino acids. CDR3 residues: CASSLGRWDSPRESGELFF. As DNA, the CDR3 is TGTGCCAGCAGCTTAGGGAGGTGGGACTCCCCCCGAGAGAGCGGGGAGCTGTTTTTT.

This clone was detected once. The J gene is TRBJ2-1, the V gene TRBV3-1 (or the pseudogene TRBV3-2); 12 positions match TRBD2. Germline values: CDR1 LGHDT, CDR2 YNNKEL (reference sequence). V lost 2 bases, J lost 4 bases, and 3 bases stayed unmatched. This CDR3 region has 16 residues. The CDR3 reads CASSQLAGGRYNEQFF. The CDR3 bases are TGTGCCAGCAGCCAACTAGCGGGGGGGCGTTACAATGAGCAGTTCTTC.

The V call is TRBV24-1, the J call TRBJ2-3; D may be TRBD2 (5 bases). The CDR3 runs 15 residues. CDR1 and CDR2 from the germline V gene are KGHDR and SFDVKD. V lost 1 base and J lost 3, with 10 bases in between. The CDR3 DNA reads TGTGCCACCAGTGATTTCACTAGGAATACAGATACGCAGTATTTT. Protein product: CATSDFTRNTDTQYF.

The gene calls are TRBV2 and TRBJ2-3; TRBD1 might be the D (6 bases). Germline V gene lookup returns CDR1 SNHLY and CDR2 FYNNEI. V gave up 2 bases and J gave up 4 bases, with 13 bases separating them. This CDR3 comprises 15 residues. DNA of the CDR3: TGTGCCAGCAGTGAACTACAGGGTGTGGCAGATACGCAGTATTTT. It encodes CASSELQGVADTQYF. The full variable domain, completed using reference TRBV2 and TRBJ2-3, is EPEVTQTPSHQVTQMGQEVILRCVPISNHLYFYWYRQILGQKVEFLVSFYNNEISEKSEIFDDQFSVERPDGSNFTLKIRSTKLEDSAMYFCASSELQGVADTQYFGPGTRLTVL.

This rearrangement joins TRBV2 to TRBJ2-7; 7 positions agree with TRBD1. The V gene's germline CDR1 is SNHLY and CDR2 FYNNEI. The CDR3 covers 13 residues. The J segment lost 4 bases and the V segment lost 5 bases, leaving 5 bases of the junction unmatched. CDR3 nucleotides: TGTGCCAGCAGTTCGGGACAGTTATACGAGCAGTACTTC. Amino acid sequence: CASSSGQLYEQYF.

The V call is TRBV6-5, the J call TRBJ2-2; either TRBD1 or TRBD2 may supply D (5 bases each). There are 16 residues in the CDR3. V gave up 0 bases and J gave up 5 bases, with 13 bases separating them. Germline V CDR1 and CDR2: MNHEY, SVGAGI. CDR3 sequence reads: CASSYSTWGSTGELFF. In DNA form, the CDR3 reads TGTGCCAGCAGTTACTCGACCTGGGGGAGTACCGGGGAGCTGTTTTTT.

V and J are TRBV7-3 and TRBJ2-1; 10 nucleotides match TRBD2. Unmatched junction bases numbered 5, after V lost 6 bases and J lost 0 bases. Germline CDR1 reads SGHTA; CDR2 reads FQGTGA. CDR3 length: 16 residues. The DNA for the CDR3 is TGTGCCAGCAGTGTAGCGGGGGGCGCCTCCTACAATGAGCAGTTCTTC. Translating it yields CASSVAGGASYNEQFF.

The genes are TRBV28 and TRBJ1-1; D gene unclear. Germline assignment: CDR1 MDHEN and CDR2 SYDVKM. The CDR3 loop spans 16 amino acids. The ends were cut back, 7 bases at V and 0 bases at J, with 18 bases in the middle. The DNA of the CDR3 is TGTGCCAGCACGGTCGCCTCTATGGTGATGAACACTGAAGCTTTCTTT. Amino acid sequence: CASTVASMVMNTEAFF.

The chain joins TRBV7-8 to TRBJ1-6; TRBD1 is a possible D gene (5 bases). This CDR3 contains 14 residues. Germline V gene sequence: CDR1 SGHVS, CDR2 FQNEAQ. V was pared by 7 bases and J by 8 bases, with 15 bases between. The CDR3 loop reads CASTRRGQDSPLHF. In DNA, the CDR3 is TGTGCCAGCACTCGCCGGGGCCAGGATTCACCCCTCCACTTT.